These 24 T cell receptor beta chains share one sample of origin, sequenced in a study of blood T cell repertoires in COVID-19. The protocol was immunoSEQ multiplex PCR, while the TCRdb copy is restricted to in-frame clones and leaves out a portion. The table shows 120,000 or so clones, with 80% to 85% occurring only once. The source material was peripheral blood. Receptor source: a woman in her 50s with acute or convalescent COVID-19.

This clone showed up just once. The chain is built from TRBV7-9 and TRBJ2-1; D might be TRBD2 (5 bases). Trimming pared 0 bases from V and 8 bases from J, leaving 14 bases between. CDR3 length equals 15 residues. The germline gives CDR1 SEHNR, CDR2 FQNEAQ (reference sequence). The CDR3 region has the DNA TGTGCCAGCAGCTTAGCGAGGGCCGGCGGGTATGAGCAGTTCTTC. Protein sequence: CASSLARAGGYEQFF.

The chain employs TRBV27 and TRBJ2-7, with 7 positions matching TRBD2. The CDR3 is 14 residues long. Per germline, CDR1 MNHEY and CDR2 SMNVEV (reference sequence). With V trimmed by 11 bases and J by 5 bases, 15 bases remained unmatched. The CDR3 nucleotides are TGTGCCTCCCGTCGAGCGGGAATTGCAGACGAGCAGTACTTC. Its protein product is CASRRAGIADEQYF.

The chain uses TRBV29-1 and TRBJ2-3; TRBD1 matches 9 bases. The CDR3 is made up of 15 amino acids. The V gene end was trimmed by 3 bases and the J gene end by 4 bases; junction bases not matched to a gene: 8. Germline CDR1 reads SQVTM; CDR2 reads ANQGSEA. CDR3 DNA: TGCAGCGTTGAGGCCCGGGGACAGGGTGCAGATACGCAGTATTTT. Protein sequence: CSVEARGQGADTQYF.

The gene calls are TRBV11-2 and TRBJ1-3; D is undetermined. Germline CDR1 is SGHAT and CDR2 is FQNNGV. Deletions cut 0 bases from V and 0 bases from J, with 15 bases between. The length of the CDR3 is 18 residues. As DNA, the CDR3 is TGTGCCAGCAGCTTAGATACCCGTTTCCGGAGCTCTGGAAACACCATATATTTT. Encoded protein: CASSLDTRFRSSGNTIYF.

This rearrangement joins TRBV7-3 to TRBJ1-1; D remains ambiguous. CDR1 is SGHTA and CDR2 is FQGTGA in the germline V gene. The CDR3 is 11 residues long. The ends were cut back, 3 bases at V and 7 bases at J, with 6 bases in the middle. CDR3: CASSFSGEAFF. The CDR3, as DNA: TGTGCCAGCAGCTTTTCCGGTGAAGCTTTCTTT.

The chain couples TRBV14 to TRBJ2-5, with TRBD2 identical over 12 bases. CDR3 length: 16 amino acids. CDR1 and CDR2 from the germline V gene are SGHDN and FVKESK. Germline trimming cut 4 bases from V and 5 bases from J; bases unmatched to any gene: 8. In DNA, the CDR3 is TGTGCCAGCAGCCGGACTAGCGGGAAGAGGACGGAGACCCAGTACTTC. Translation gives CASSRTSGKRTETQYF.

The chain employs TRBV30 and TRBJ1-3; D unresolved. The V and J ends lost 0 bases and 2 bases respectively, with 14 bases between them. CDR3 length equals 16 residues. Germline-derived CDR1 and CDR2 are GTSNPN and SVGIG (reference sequence). Written as DNA, the CDR3 is TGTGCCTGGAGTGTAGAAAGCCCATTGACTGGAAACACCATATATTTT. Residues: CAWSVESPLTGNTIYF.

The chain uses TRBV5-1 and TRBJ1-1, with TRBD1 matching 9 bases. The CDR3 length is 15 residues. Germline V gene lookup returns CDR1 SGHRS and CDR2 YFSETQ. V shed 3 bases, J shed 1 base, and the junction held 4 bases outside the gene matches. The CDR3 spells CASSWQGQGNTEAFF. CDR3 DNA sequence: TGCGCCAGCAGCTGGCAGGGACAGGGGAACACTGAAGCTTTCTTT.

The rearrangement joins TRBV30 to TRBJ1-1; 7 bases align to TRBD1. This CDR3 comprises 13 residues. The ends lost 6 bases at V and 1 base at J; junction bases unmatched: 5. CDR1 and CDR2 from the germline V gene are GTSNPN and SVGIG (reference sequence). CDR3 coding DNA: TGTGCCTGTGACAGGGATGCGAACACTGAAGCTTTCTTT. Translation gives CACDRDANTEAFF.

This chain joins TRBV9 and TRBJ2-3; 9 nucleotides match TRBD2. V lost 2 bases to trimming and J lost 3 bases; unmatched junction nucleotides: 4. Germline CDR1 SGDLS, CDR2 YYNGEE. The length of the CDR3 is 15 residues. CDR3 nucleotide sequence: TGTGCCAGCAGCGTTATCAGCGGGGGGACAGATACGCAGTATTTT. Protein product: CASSVISGGTDTQYF.

CDR3 sequence reads: CASSAVAGGVGNTEAFF. CDR3 coding DNA: TGTGCCAGCAGTGCCGTGGCAGGGGGCGTCGGGAACACTGAAGCTTTCTTT. The rearrangement joins TRBV2 to TRBJ1-1; the match to TRBD1 covers 8 bases. The V and J ends lost 4 bases and 1 base, in that order; junction bases with no gene match: 11. The germline gives CDR1 SNHLY, CDR2 FYNNEI. This CDR3 is built from 17 residues.

The chain recombines TRBV6-8 with TRBJ2-3; no reliable D call. Germline V CDR1 and CDR2: MNHGY, SAAAGT. V lost 8 bases to trimming and J lost 3 bases, with 9 bases between them. There are 12 residues in the CDR3. The DNA for the CDR3 is TGTGCCAGCCCCCCCGGGACAGATACGCAGTATTTT. Translated, it gives CASPPGTDTQYF.

The CDR3 DNA is TGTGCCAGCACCTCCCCTGGAGGGGAAGCTTTCTTT. Translated, it gives CASTSPGGEAFF. The gene calls are TRBV6-5 and TRBJ1-1; D call uncertain. Germline loops: CDR1 MNHEY, CDR2 SVGAGI. The CDR3 runs to 12 residues. V gave up 7 bases and J gave up 8 bases, with 14 bases separating them.

This clone has just a few counts. The V gene is TRBV3-1 (or the pseudogene TRBV3-2), the J gene TRBJ1-1; TRBD1 matches at 9 bases. Per the germline V gene, CDR1 is LGHDT and CDR2 is YNNKEL (reference sequence). The V and J ends lost 6 bases and 9 bases, in that order; junction bases with no gene match: 8. The CDR3 runs to 13 residues. The CDR3 bases are TGTGCCAGCAGGAAAACAGGGGGCGAAAAAGCTTTCTTT. This translates into CASRKTGGEKAFF.

This sequence joins TRBV5-1 and TRBJ1-2; a possible D gene is TRBD1 (5 bases). Germline assignment: CDR1 SGHRS and CDR2 YFSETQ. The V end lost 0 bases, the J end lost 6 bases, and 12 bases lay between the germline ends. This CDR3 comprises 14 residues. DNA of the CDR3: TGCGCCAGCAGCTTGGGGGGCCTAGGTGATGGCTACACCTTC. This gives the protein CASSLGGLGDGYTF.

The V and J genes are TRBV19 and TRBJ1-1; unclear D gene. CDR1 LNHDA and CDR2 SQIVND come from the germline V gene (reference sequence). The V end lost 1 base, the J end lost 1 base, and 4 bases lay between the germline ends. CDR3 length equals 13 residues. Here the CDR3 reads CASSIATNTEAFF. CDR3 DNA: TGTGCCAGTAGTATAGCTACGAACACTGAAGCTTTCTTT.

V is TRBV19 and J is TRBJ2-2, with TRBD1 identical over 7 bases. The J segment lost 4 bases and the V segment lost 8 bases, leaving 7 bases of the junction unmatched. CDR3 size: 14 residues. Germline CDR1 and CDR2: LNHDA and SQIVND (reference sequence). The CDR3 here is CASRIGQVTGELFF. CDR3 coding DNA: TGTGCCAGTCGCATTGGACAGGTCACCGGGGAGCTGTTTTTT.

The V call is TRBV9, the J call TRBJ1-2, with 7 bases that match TRBD1. CDR3 length equals 13 residues. V lost 4 bases to trimming and J lost 7 bases; unmatched junction nucleotides: 7. Germline V lookup: CDR1 SGDLS, CDR2 YYNGEE. The CDR3 reads CASSRDRVAGYTF. The DNA of the CDR3 is TGTGCCAGCAGCCGAGACAGGGTTGCTGGCTACACCTTC.

The V gene is TRBV11-2, the J gene TRBJ1-4; D may be TRBD1 (5 bases). This CDR3 is 15 amino acids long. V was trimmed by 1 base and J by 8 bases, leaving 14 bases between them. Germline CDR1 is SGHAT and CDR2 is FQNNGV. The CDR3 loop is CASSLVGQGGEKLFF. The CDR3, as DNA: TGTGCCAGCAGCTTAGTTGGGCAGGGTGGAGAAAAACTGTTTTTT.

The chain uses TRBV5-1 and TRBJ2-1; TRBD2 matches at 10 bases. Germline CDR1 is SGHRS and CDR2 is YFSETQ. Trimming took 4 bases from V and 3 from J; bases not matched to a gene: 7. The CDR3 is 16 amino acids. The CDR3 region has the DNA TGCGCCAGCAGCCTCCCCCTAGCGGGGGACTACAATGAGCAGTTCTTC. It is translated as CASSLPLAGDYNEQFF.

V gene TRBV7-8 combines with J gene TRBJ2-7, with a tentative D call TRBD1 (8 bases). V was trimmed by 3 bases and J by 0 bases, leaving 18 bases between them. This CDR3 comprises 17 residues. Germline V gene sequence: CDR1 SGHVS, CDR2 FQNEAQ. The CDR3 nucleotides read TGTGCCAGCAGCTTGAGGGGGGGACAGGCTTACTCCTACGAGCAGTACTTC. This sequence encodes CASSLRGGQAYSYEQYF.

The V gene is TRBV5-1, the J gene TRBJ2-2; a weak D match, TRBD2 (5 bases). Trimming took off 3 bases at V and 2 bases at J, with 8 bases between the two ends. Germline CDR1 and CDR2: SGHRS and YFSETQ. The CDR3 is 14 residues long. Here the CDR3 DNA reads TGCGCCAGCAGCTCAGACTACAACACCGGGGAGCTGTTTTTT. As protein: CASSSDYNTGELFF.

CDR3 protein: CASSYPKTLAGVEQYF. The DNA for the CDR3 is TGTGCCAGCAGTTACCCAAAAACACTAGCGGGAGTCGAGCAGTACTTC. The chain has TRBV6-5 and TRBJ2-7, with 11 bases that match TRBD2. V dropped 2 bases and J dropped 6; count of bases not matched to a gene: 9. This CDR3 comprises 16 residues. Germline CDR1 is MNHEY and CDR2 is SVGAGI.

The chain employs TRBV7-9 and TRBJ1-2, with TRBD1 as a possible D gene (6 bases). Germline-derived CDR1 and CDR2 are SEHNR and FQNEAQ (reference sequence). The CDR3 covers 16 residues. With 4 bases removed from V and 0 bases from J, the gap between germline ends came to 15 bases. The DNA of the CDR3 is TGTGCCAGCAGCTCTCTGAGGACAGACCCTAACTATGGCTACACCTTC. Translation gives CASSSLRTDPNYGYTF. Variable domain in full (rest from reference TRBV7-9 and TRBJ1-2): DTGVSQNPRHKITKRGQNVTFRCDPISEHNRLYWYRQTLGQGPEFLTYFQNEAQLEKSRLLSDRFSAERPKGSFSTLEIQRTEQGDSAMYLCASSSLRTDPNYGYTFGSGTRLTVV.